This entry lists 15 T cell receptor beta chains sequenced from one sample in a study of T cells in Graves' hyperthyroidism and ophthalmopathy. Amplified regions were TCR beta CDR3 sequences from RNA transcripts. The HTBI primer set was used in a first-round RT-PCR of the TCR CDR3. Via MiXCR, TCRdb re-called the multiplex PCR reads, giving one row per CDR3 protein. The sample records 450,000 to 650,000 distinct CDR3 sequences, more than 15% being singletons. The sequenced sample consisted of blood. These receptors all stem from a woman between 18 and 29 years old with Graves' ophthalmopathy.

With regard to this clonotype: Just one base apart from a much larger clone, this may be a read error. V is TRBV2 and J is TRBJ2-1, with 8 bases aligning to TRBD1. The CDR3 runs 16 residues. The germline CDR1 and CDR2 sequences are SNHLY and FYNNEI. The V and J ends lost 3 bases and 8 bases, in that order; junction bases with no gene match: 12. The CDR3 DNA is TGTGCCAGCAGTGACGGCTCCCGGACAGGGTTCGATGAGCAGTTCTTC. This gives the protein CASSDGSRTGFDEQFF. The whole variable domain, filled in from reference TRBV2 and TRBJ2-1, reads EPEVTQTPSHQVTQMGQEVILRCVPISNHLYFYWYRQILGQKVEFLVSFYNNEISEKSEIFDDQFSVERPDGSNFTLKIRSTKLEDSAMYFCASSDGSRTGFDEQFFGPGTRLTVL.

The chain employs TRBV20-1 and TRBJ1-5, with D unclear. The germline V and J ends were trimmed by 3 bases and 6 bases, with 15 bases remaining between them. CDR3 length: 14 amino acids. The germline CDR1 and CDR2 sequences are DFQATT and SNEGSKA (reference sequence). CDR3: CSASWEQGLQPQHF. The CDR3 coding sequence is TGCAGTGCTAGTTGGGAACAAGGCCTTCAGCCCCAGCATTTT.

This clonotype was seen once. One end of the junction is discordant with germline, which a read error may explain. The genes are TRBV7-2 and TRBJ1-6; D is uncertain. The CDR3 is 17 amino acids. Germline values: CDR1 SGHTA, CDR2 FQGNSA. DNA for the CDR3: TGTGTCAGCAGCTTAGCCCCCGGACGGATGGATAATTCACCCCTCCACTTT. Its translation is CVSSLAPGRMDNSPLHF.

This clonotype was found once. The genes are TRBV6-5 and TRBJ1-2; D is unresolved. Trimming took off 1 base at V and 8 bases at J, with 17 bases between the two ends. Per germline, CDR1 MNHEY and CDR2 SVGAGI. The CDR3 is made up of 15 amino acids. The CDR3 region has the DNA TGTGCCAGCAGTTACTACAAGCTGCCGGAGAGGGGCTACACCTTC. As protein: CASSYYKLPERGYTF.

Ten or more counts support this clonotype. This chain connects TRBV30 to TRBJ1-5; 7 positions agree with TRBD1. The length of the CDR3 is 15 residues. Germline loops: CDR1 GTSNPN, CDR2 SVGIG (reference sequence). Trimming removed 3 bases from V and 7 bases from J; junction bases left unmatched: 12. As DNA, the CDR3 is TGTGCCTGGAGCCGAAAAGACAGGGTGGAACAGCCCCAGCATTTT. Its protein product is CAWSRKDRVEQPQHF. The whole variable domain, remainder taken from reference TRBV30 and TRBJ1-5, is SQTIHQWPATLVQPVGSPLSLECTVEGTSNPNLYWYRQAAGRGLQLLFYSVGIGQISSEVPQNLSASRPQDRQFILSSKKLLLSDSGFYLCAWSRKDRVEQPQHFGDGTRLSIL.

There are a few counts of this clonotype. The CDR3 DNA reads TGCAGCGTTGATATTGTCGGACTAGACACTGAAGCTTTCTTT. Its translation is CSVDIVGLDTEAFF. V usage is TRBV29-1 and J usage is TRBJ1-1; D unclear. This CDR3 has 14 amino acids. Germline CDR1 and CDR2: SQVTM and ANQGSEA. V lost 3 bases and J lost 3, with 14 bases in between.

This chain uses TRBV2 with TRBJ2-1, with 10 nucleotides matching TRBD2. Trimming at V came to 9 bases and at J to 5 bases, leaving 7 bases not matched to a gene. There are 14 residues in the CDR3. Per the germline V gene, CDR1 is SNHLY and CDR2 is FYNNEI. The CDR3 spells CASTFLAGDNEQFF. CDR3 nucleotides: TGTGCCAGTACTTTTCTAGCGGGGGACAATGAGCAGTTCTTC.

A word on this clonotype: A much larger clone lies one base from this, so it may be a read error. This rearrangement joins TRBV28 to TRBJ2-1, with 11 bases aligning to TRBD1. CDR3 size: 15 residues. Germline V gene data show CDR1 as MDHEN and CDR2 as SYDVKM. This CDR3 is CASSFRGQGGTEQLF. The DNA of the CDR3 is TGTGCCAGCAGTTTCCGGGGACAGGGGGGTACTGAGCAGCTCTTC.

This clonotype was counted between two and nine times. V usage is TRBV7-9 and J usage is TRBJ2-7; unclear D gene. The CDR3 runs to 15 residues. Trimming took 1 base from V and 0 from J, leaving 10 bases between them. The germline V gene encodes CDR1 SEHNR and CDR2 FQNEAQ (reference sequence). Written as DNA, the CDR3 is TGTGCCAGCAGCTTAGTCGCCGCCCTCTCCTACGAGCAGTACTTC. Translated: CASSLVAALSYEQYF.

This clonotype has only a few counts. The chain couples TRBV9 to TRBJ1-6, with D possibly being TRBD1 (5 bases). Germline assignment: CDR1 SGDLS and CDR2 YYNGEE. Trimming pared 0 bases from V and 6 bases from J, leaving 7 bases between. CDR3 length: 14 amino acids. The CDR3 protein is CASSVGGGNSPLHF. The DNA for the CDR3 is TGTGCCAGCAGCGTAGGGGGGGGTAATTCACCCCTCCACTTT. The full variable domain, in which reference TRBV9 and TRBJ1-6 provide the parts outside the CDR3, is DSGVTQTPKHLITATGQRVTLRCSPRSGDLSVYWYQQSLDQGLQFLIQYYNGEERAKGNILERFSAQQFPDLHSELNLSSLELGDSALYFCASSVGGGNSPLHFGNGTRLTVT.

This clonotype has more than one count but fewer than ten. V usage is TRBV7-3 and J usage is TRBJ1-2; 8 bases match TRBD1. This CDR3 is 15 amino acids long. J was trimmed by 3 bases and V by 5 bases; bases with no gene match: 8. Germline CDR1 SGHTA, CDR2 FQGTGA. As DNA, the CDR3 is TGTGCCAGCAGCCAACTCTCGACAGGGGACTATGGCTACACCTTC. It is translated as CASSQLSTGDYGYTF.

The chain employs TRBV6-9 and TRBJ1-1, with TRBD1 identical over 12 bases. After removal of 4 bases from V and 4 bases from J, the junction contained 7 bases not matched to a gene. The germline V gene has CDR1 MNHGY and CDR2 SVAAGI. The CDR3 length is 16 residues. The CDR3 here is CASSFRDRGPGTEAFF. CDR3 bases: TGTGCCAGCAGTTTTCGGGACAGGGGGCCCGGCACTGAAGCTTTCTTT.

This clonotype was picked up a small number of times. The chain combines TRBV12-3 or TRBV12-4 with TRBJ2-7; maybe TRBD1 (6 bases). The CDR3 has 17 amino acids. V was pared by 4 bases and J by 2 bases, with 21 bases between. The CDR3 DNA follows: TGTGCCAGCAGTTCACCCCTCAACCTGGACAGTCCCTACGAGCAGTACTTC. This gives the protein CASSSPLNLDSPYEQYF.

In its sample, this clonotype was seen a few times. The J gene is TRBJ1-2, the V gene TRBV5-1, with 9 bases fitting TRBD1. Per the germline V gene, CDR1 is SGHRS and CDR2 is YFSETQ. The CDR3 runs 14 residues. The trim removed 5 bases at V and 4 bases at J, leaving 6 bases unmatched. The CDR3 coding sequence is TGCGCCAGCAGGCCGGGACAGGGTACCTATGGCTACACCTTC. Translating it yields CASRPGQGTYGYTF.

This clonotype showed up just a few times. CDR3 nucleotide sequence: TGTGCCAGCAGTTTACAGGGACCTGGAAACACCATATATTTT. Translating it yields CASSLQGPGNTIYF. V is TRBV6-5 and J is TRBJ1-3, with a possible D match to TRBD1 (6 bases). The germline CDR1 and CDR2 sequences are MNHEY and SVGAGI. V was clipped by 4 bases and J by 2 bases, with 9 bases between them. CDR3 length equals 14 residues.